Below, 9 T cell receptor beta chains from the same sample are listed, as sequenced in a study of persistence of HIV-infected CD4 T cells. For these receptors, no antigen is known. Sequencing used immunoSEQ version 4 in survey mode. The assay was immunoSEQ multiplex PCR, and TCRdb's table has in-frame clones only and misses some. The repertoire holds 25,000 to 35,000 clones, with 82% as singletons. Stimulation used 8.5 to 10 ug/mL lysate from CMV-infected fibroblasts. Sorted nonresponding memory CD4+ T cells were CD40L-negative, CD69-negative, CD45RO-high. The sample in question was CD4+ T cells sorted from PBMCs after approximately 20-hour stimulation, obtained from a patient who received antiretroviral therapy. These receptor sequences come from an adult man with HIV who was CMV-seropositive.

The chain couples TRBV9 to TRBJ1-6; the D gene is possibly TRBD1 (5 bases). Deletions cut 0 bases from V and 5 bases from J, with 15 bases between. The germline V gene encodes CDR1 SGDLS and CDR2 YYNGEE. This CDR3 contains 17 residues. DNA of the CDR3: TGTGCCAGCAGCGTAGGGGGCGGCTATCGCGATAATTCACCCCTCCACTTT. Protein product: CASSVGGGYRDNSPLHF.

This chain connects TRBV9 to TRBJ1-1, with a weak D call TRBD1 (5 bases). The CDR3 loop spans 15 amino acids. V shed 3 bases and J shed 0 bases, with 12 bases lying between them. Germline V gene data show CDR1 as SGDLS and CDR2 as YYNGEE. This chain's CDR3 is CASSAQGTVNTEAFF. The DNA of the CDR3 is TGTGCCAGCAGCGCCCAAGGGACTGTGAACACTGAAGCTTTCTTT.

The rearrangement joins TRBV25-1 to TRBJ1-1; unclear D gene. The germline V gene encodes CDR1 MGHDK and CDR2 SYGVNS. The length of the CDR3 is 13 residues. Trimming cost V 7 bases and J 0 bases, with 9 bases left between them. CDR3 protein: CASNGPLNTEAFF. CDR3 DNA sequence: TGTGCCAGCAATGGACCTTTGAACACTGAAGCTTTCTTT. The full variable domain, with the rest looked up from reference TRBV25-1 and TRBJ1-1, is EADIYQTPRYLVIGTGKKITLECSQTMGHDKMYWYQQDPGMELHLIHYSYGVNSTEKGDLSSESTVSRIRTEHFPLTLESARPSHTSQYLCASNGPLNTEAFFGQGTRLTVV.

The rearrangement joins TRBV5-1 to TRBJ1-6; D may be TRBD1 (6 bases). The germline CDR1 and CDR2 sequences are SGHRS and YFSETQ. The CDR3 covers 13 residues. The V and J ends lost 4 bases and 7 bases respectively, with 9 bases between them. As DNA, the CDR3 is TGCGCCAGCAGCAGGACAGCCAATTCACCCCTCCACTTT. Its protein is CASSRTANSPLHF.

The V call is TRBV27, the J call TRBJ1-3; D perhaps matches TRBD1 (6 bases). Germline assignment: CDR1 MNHEY and CDR2 SMNVEV (reference sequence). The CDR3 has 17 residues. With 6 bases removed from V and 0 bases from J, the gap between germline ends came to 18 bases. The CDR3 loop reads CASRPLGGGGSGNTIYF. The CDR3 region has the DNA TGTGCCAGCAGACCCCTGGGGGGCGGAGGCTCTGGAAACACCATATATTTT.

V is TRBV5-1 and J is TRBJ2-5; D perhaps matches TRBD2 (6 bases). Germline V gene sequence: CDR1 SGHRS, CDR2 YFSETQ. Trimming removed 0 bases at V and 4 bases at J, with 10 bases between. The CDR3 extends over 14 amino acids. The CDR3 DNA sequence: TGCGCCAGCAGCTTGGCTGTGGGGGGAGAGACCCAGTACTTC. Protein sequence: CASSLAVGGETQYF.

This chain uses TRBV7-2 with TRBJ2-1; a weak D match, TRBD2 (6 bases). The CDR3 is 16 residues long. V was pared by 4 bases and J by 1 base, with 14 bases between. Germline values: CDR1 SGHTA, CDR2 FQGNSA. In nucleotides, the CDR3 is TGTGCCAGCAGCTACAACGGGGGTTCGTCCTACAATGAGCAGTTCTTC. The encoded protein is CASSYNGGSSYNEQFF.

The sample holds a few counts of this clone. The rearrangement uses TRBV4-3 and TRBJ2-3; TRBD2 is a possible D gene (6 bases). The CDR3 has 14 residues. Germline assignment: CDR1 LGHNA and CDR2 YSLEER. The V end lost 3 bases, the J end lost 5 bases, and 12 bases lay between the germline ends. CDR3 residues: CASSHYGGKDTQYF. For the CDR3, the DNA is TGCGCCAGCAGCCATTATGGGGGGAAAGATACGCAGTATTTT.

The rearrangement uses TRBV7-2 and TRBJ1-6; maybe TRBD1 (5 bases). CDR3 length equals 15 residues. CDR1 and CDR2 (germline): SGHTA, FQGNSA. V was cut by 1 base and J by 10 bases, with 14 bases left in between. CDR3 sequence (DNA): TGTGCCAGCAGCTTAGAGAGGGGTTCGAGGTCACCCCTCCACTTT. Protein product: CASSLERGSRSPLHF.